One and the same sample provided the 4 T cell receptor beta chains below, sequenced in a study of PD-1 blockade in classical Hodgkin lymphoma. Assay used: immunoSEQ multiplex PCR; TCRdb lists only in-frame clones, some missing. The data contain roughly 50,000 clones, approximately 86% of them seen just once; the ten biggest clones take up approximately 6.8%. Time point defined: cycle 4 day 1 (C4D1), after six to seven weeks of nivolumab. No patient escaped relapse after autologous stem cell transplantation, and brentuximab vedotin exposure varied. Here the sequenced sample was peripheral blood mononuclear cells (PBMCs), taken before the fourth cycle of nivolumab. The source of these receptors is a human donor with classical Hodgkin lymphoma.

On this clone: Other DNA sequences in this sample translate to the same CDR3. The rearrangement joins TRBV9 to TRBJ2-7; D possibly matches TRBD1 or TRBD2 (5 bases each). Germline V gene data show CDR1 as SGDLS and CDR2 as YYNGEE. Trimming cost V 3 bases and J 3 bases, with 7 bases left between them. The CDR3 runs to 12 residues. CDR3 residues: CASSGDGYEQYF. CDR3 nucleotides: TGTGCCAGCAGCGGGGACGGCTACGAGCAGTACTTC.

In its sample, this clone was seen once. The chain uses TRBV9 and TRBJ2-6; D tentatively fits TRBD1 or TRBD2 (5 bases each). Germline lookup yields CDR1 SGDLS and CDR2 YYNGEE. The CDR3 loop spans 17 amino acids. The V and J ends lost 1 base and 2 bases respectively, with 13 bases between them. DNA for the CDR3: TGTGCCAGCAGCGTAAGTTGGGGGTTGACTGGGGCCAACGTCCTGACTTTC. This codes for CASSVSWGLTGANVLTF.

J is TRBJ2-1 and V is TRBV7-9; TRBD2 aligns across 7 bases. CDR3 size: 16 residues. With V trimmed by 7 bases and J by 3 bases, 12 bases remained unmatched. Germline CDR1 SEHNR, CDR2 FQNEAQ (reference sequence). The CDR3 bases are TGTGCCAGCACCCTGGCTAGCGGAAACAACTACAATGAGCAGTTCTTC. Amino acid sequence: CASTLASGNNYNEQFF.

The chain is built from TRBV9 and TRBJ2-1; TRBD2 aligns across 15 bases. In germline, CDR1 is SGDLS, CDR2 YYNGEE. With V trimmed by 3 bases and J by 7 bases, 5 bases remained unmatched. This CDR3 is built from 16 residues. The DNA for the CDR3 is TGTGCCAGCAGCGAAACGGGACTAGCGGGAGGAAATGAGCAGTTCTTC. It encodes CASSETGLAGGNEQFF.